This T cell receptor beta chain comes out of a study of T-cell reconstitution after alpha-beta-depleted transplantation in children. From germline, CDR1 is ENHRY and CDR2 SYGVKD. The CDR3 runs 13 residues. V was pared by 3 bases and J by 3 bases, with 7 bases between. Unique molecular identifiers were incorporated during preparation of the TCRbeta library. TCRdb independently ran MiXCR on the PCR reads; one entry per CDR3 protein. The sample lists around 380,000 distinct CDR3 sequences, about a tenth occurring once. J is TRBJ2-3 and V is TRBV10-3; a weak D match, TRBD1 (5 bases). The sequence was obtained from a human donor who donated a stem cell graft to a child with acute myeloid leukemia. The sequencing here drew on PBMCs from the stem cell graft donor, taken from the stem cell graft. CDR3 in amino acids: CAISDRETDTQYF. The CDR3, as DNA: TGTGCCATCAGTGACAGGGAAACAGATACGCAGTATTTT.